One sample yielded the 24 T cell receptor beta chains listed below, sequenced in a study of shared clonotypes between healthy human individuals. Terminally differentiated effector memory CD45RA+ cells were left out of the naive CD8 fraction, which was CD45RO-negative and positively selected for CCR7. Measured with immunoSEQ multiplex PCR; TCRdb has only the in-frame clones, and not every one. The sample lists millions of clones; approximately 94% were seen once. Sequencing input: naive CD8+ T cells from PBMCs. These receptors were obtained from a man aged 18 to 30 in good health. Some clones in this sample may be carry-over from other donors' samples.

The chain recombines TRBV7-2 with TRBJ1-2; 11 nucleotides align to TRBD1. V lost 5 bases, J lost 7 bases, and 6 bases stayed unmatched. The CDR3 extends over 14 amino acids. Per germline, CDR1 SGHTA and CDR2 FQGNSA. The CDR3 nucleotides read TGTGCCAGCAGCCGGACAGGGGGCTGGGGTGGCTACACCTTC. Protein product: CASSRTGGWGGYTF.

In this sample, this clone turned up once. This rearrangement joins TRBV27 to TRBJ1-3; 9 bases fit TRBD1. The V gene end was trimmed by 4 bases and the J gene end by 0 bases; junction bases not matched to a gene: 13. CDR3 size: 19 residues. Germline CDR1 MNHEY, CDR2 SMNVEV (reference sequence). CDR3 DNA: TGTGCCAGCAGTTCGAACACTCCGGGACAGGGCCTCTCTGGAAACACCATATATTTT. Translated: CASSSNTPGQGLSGNTIYF.

The chain uses TRBV6-6 and TRBJ2-1, with 7 bases aligning to TRBD1. This CDR3 has 13 residues. The germline V gene encodes CDR1 MNHNY and CDR2 SVGAGI (reference sequence). Unmatched junction bases numbered 1, after V lost 4 bases and J lost 4 bases. The CDR3 here is CASSWDRYNEQFF. The CDR3 DNA is TGTGCCAGCAGTTGGGACAGATACAATGAGCAGTTCTTC.

J is TRBJ1-3 and V is TRBV27; 7 bases are a match to TRBD1. CDR1 is MNHEY, CDR2 SMNVEV, per germline (reference sequence). CDR3 length: 15 amino acids. The junction had 5 bases not matched to a gene; V was cut back by 2 bases and J by 4 bases. CDR3 residues: CASSLAGGGGNTIYF. CDR3 nucleotides: TGTGCCAGCAGTTTAGCAGGGGGAGGAGGAAACACCATATATTTT.

The chain couples TRBV19 to TRBJ2-7; D not resolved. V was cut by 3 bases and J by 3 bases, with 12 bases left in between. Germline V lookup: CDR1 LNHDA, CDR2 SQIVND (reference sequence). CDR3 size: 14 residues. In nucleotides, the CDR3 is TGTGCCAGTAGTATTGACTCCTCTTACTACGAGCAGTACTTC. Amino acid sequence: CASSIDSSYYEQYF.

Points on this clone: The sample carries other DNA sequences with the same CDR3. The chain is built from TRBV2 and TRBJ2-3; possibly TRBD1 for D (6 bases). The CDR3 spans 15 residues. The ends were cut back, 2 bases at V and 1 base at J, with 10 bases in the middle. Germline V gene data show CDR1 as SNHLY and CDR2 as FYNNEI. The CDR3 nucleotides read TGTGCCAGCAGTGAATGGGGGCAGGGCACAGATACGCAGTATTTT. This gives the protein CASSEWGQGTDTQYF.

This sequence joins TRBV11-2 and TRBJ1-2; 7 bases align to TRBD1. Germline lookup yields CDR1 SGHAT and CDR2 FQNNGV. After removal of 2 bases from V and 1 base from J, the junction contained 4 bases not matched to a gene. The CDR3 extends over 15 amino acids. CDR3 sequence: CASSLWGQINYGYTF. The CDR3 coding sequence is TGTGCCAGCAGCTTATGGGGACAGATTAACTATGGCTACACCTTC.

The gene calls are TRBV19 and TRBJ2-7; D tentatively reads TRBD1 or TRBD2 (5 bases each). Germline loops: CDR1 LNHDA, CDR2 SQIVND (reference sequence). The germline V and J ends were trimmed by 5 bases and 3 bases, with 17 bases remaining between them. The CDR3 is 15 residues long. The CDR3 region is CASSPGWGPIYEQYF. The CDR3 DNA is TGTGCCAGTAGTCCCGGGTGGGGACCGATCTACGAGCAGTACTTC.

Notes on this clone: Other DNA sequences from this sample encode an identical CDR3 as well. The genes are TRBV28 and TRBJ2-7, with 10 positions matching TRBD1. The CDR3 loop spans 14 amino acids. V trimming: 5 bases; J trimming: 5 bases; junction bases outside the gene matches: 6. The germline V gene encodes CDR1 MDHEN and CDR2 SYDVKM. The CDR3 spells CASSQTGGGNEQYF. In nucleotides, the CDR3 is TGTGCCAGCAGTCAGACAGGGGGCGGGAACGAGCAGTACTTC.

The chain employs TRBV27 and TRBJ2-1; TRBD2 might be the D (5 bases). In germline, CDR1 is MNHEY, CDR2 SMNVEV (reference sequence). Trimming left V 7 bases short and J 0 bases short, with 16 bases between. This CDR3 region has 16 residues. The CDR3 nucleotides are TGTGCCAGCACCCTAGGGCGGGTAAGCTCCTACAATGAGCAGTTCTTC. Translated, it gives CASTLGRVSSYNEQFF.

The chain has TRBV27 and TRBJ2-1, with a weak D call TRBD2 (6 bases). Germline CDR1 reads MNHEY; CDR2 reads SMNVEV (reference sequence). The CDR3 loop spans 18 amino acids. The germline V and J ends were trimmed by 0 bases and 4 bases, with 19 bases remaining between them. The CDR3 region is CASSLSSMEGILYNEQFF. In DNA form, the CDR3 reads TGTGCCAGCAGTTTATCATCCATGGAGGGAATCCTGTACAATGAGCAGTTCTTC.

The CDR3 reads CASSFLGGPADEQYF. The CDR3 region has the DNA TGTGCCAGCAGTTTTCTTGGTGGACCTGCGGACGAGCAGTACTTC. V usage is TRBV27 and J usage is TRBJ2-7; D unclear. This CDR3 comprises 15 residues. CDR1 and CDR2 (germline): MNHEY, SMNVEV (reference sequence). V was trimmed by 3 bases and J by 5 bases, leaving 17 bases between them.

The rearrangement links TRBV5-4 to TRBJ1-2, with a possible D match to TRBD1 (6 bases). V lost 2 bases to trimming and J lost 3 bases, with 14 bases between them. Germline loops: CDR1 SGHNT, CDR2 YYREEE (reference sequence). The CDR3 spans 15 residues. The chain's CDR3 is CASSFQAGAYYGYTF. CDR3 in DNA: TGTGCCAGCAGCTTCCAGGCAGGGGCTTACTATGGCTACACCTTC. The complete variable domain, with remaining parts taken from reference TRBV5-4 and TRBJ1-2, reads ETGVTQSPTHLIKTRGQQVTLRCSSQSGHNTVSWYQQALGQGPQFIFQYYREEENGRGNFPPRFSGLQFPNYSSELNVNALELDDSALYLCASSFQAGAYYGYTFGSGTRLTVV.

The J gene is TRBJ2-1, the V gene TRBV6-5, with TRBD2 identical over 9 bases. CDR1 MNHEY and CDR2 SVGAGI come from the germline V gene. After removal of 2 bases from V and 5 bases from J, the junction contained 4 bases not matched to a gene. CDR3 length: 15 amino acids. For the CDR3, the DNA is TGTGCCAGCAGTTACACGGGACTAGCCCACAATGAGCAGTTCTTC. Amino acids: CASSYTGLAHNEQFF.

The chain joins TRBV5-1 to TRBJ2-3; 8 positions match TRBD2. Germline loops: CDR1 SGHRS, CDR2 YFSETQ. This CDR3 comprises 15 residues. With V trimmed by 4 bases and J by 0 bases, 4 bases remained unmatched. As DNA, the CDR3 is TGCGCCAGCAGCCCAAGGACTAGCAGCACAGATACGCAGTATTTT. Translating gives CASSPRTSSTDTQYF.

The chain is built from TRBV4-1 and TRBJ2-2, with 8 bases matching TRBD2. Germline values: CDR1 MGHRA, CDR2 YSYEKL. This CDR3 has 15 amino acids. After removal of 4 bases from V and 8 bases from J, the junction contained 9 bases not matched to a gene. The CDR3 reads CASSPVVAGSGELFF. CDR3 DNA: TGCGCCAGCAGCCCAGTTGTAGCGGGATCGGGGGAGCTGTTTTTT.

V and J are TRBV11-2 and TRBJ2-1; D gene ambiguous. The CDR3 loop spans 15 amino acids. Germline assignment: CDR1 SGHAT and CDR2 FQNNGV. Trimming cost V 2 bases and J 7 bases, with 15 bases left between them. CDR3 in DNA: TGTGCCAGCAGCTTAATCGCCCCTAAGTGGAATGAGCAGTTCTTC. It yields the protein CASSLIAPKWNEQFF.

As to this clone: At the DNA level, this CDR3 is encoded by other sequences in the same sample as well. V is TRBV10-3 and J is TRBJ2-7, with D perhaps matching TRBD2 (7 bases). The CDR3 sequence is 13 residues long. Germline lookup yields CDR1 ENHRY and CDR2 SYGVKD. V was shortened by 0 bases and J by 5 bases, with 8 bases between the two germline ends. The CDR3 bases are TGTGCCATCAGTGAGTCAGGGGGGGACGAGCAGTACTTC. Translated: CAISESGGDEQYF.

This clone is a singleton in its sample. The chain links TRBV5-6 to TRBJ1-2; no reliable D call. V was trimmed by 4 bases and J by 3 bases, leaving 13 bases between them. The CDR3 loop spans 14 amino acids. Germline V gene sequence: CDR1 SGHDT, CDR2 YYEEEE. CDR3 nucleotide sequence: TGTGCCAGCAGCCTAAGTTGGGAGGACTATGGCTACACCTTC. This gives the protein CASSLSWEDYGYTF.

The V call is TRBV10-2, the J call TRBJ2-7; the D gene is possibly TRBD2 (6 bases). The CDR3 spans 17 residues. Trimming left V 5 bases short and J 2 bases short, with 22 bases between. In germline, CDR1 is WSHSY, CDR2 SAAADI. Written as DNA, the CDR3 is TGCGCCAGCAGTATTTCCATTCTAGCGCCTCTTCCCTACGAGCAGTACTTC. As protein: CASSISILAPLPYEQYF.

This chain connects TRBV19 to TRBJ1-1; TRBD1 matches at 7 bases. J gave up 4 bases and V 5 bases, and 13 bases lay outside the gene matches. The CDR3 is made up of 16 amino acids. Germline V gene data show CDR1 as LNHDA and CDR2 as SQIVND (reference sequence). The CDR3 bases are TGTGCCAGTAGTCCCCACCGACAGGGAGGAGGCACTGAAGCTTTCTTT. Translated, it gives CASSPHRQGGGTEAFF.

The chain combines TRBV9 with TRBJ2-2, with D unresolved. This CDR3 contains 12 residues. Trimming stripped 7 bases from V and 6 bases from J, with 10 bases between. Germline CDR1 SGDLS, CDR2 YYNGEE. DNA for the CDR3: TGTGCCAGCGGGTACTCCCCCGGGGAGCTGTTTTTT. This encodes CASGYSPGELFF.

On this clone itself: This CDR3 is also generated by other DNA sequences in the sample. The chain recombines TRBV5-1 with TRBJ2-5; the D gene is possibly TRBD1 (5 bases). Germline V gives CDR1 SGHRS, CDR2 YFSETQ. The CDR3 covers 15 residues. The V and J ends lost 2 bases and 2 bases respectively, with 13 bases between them. CDR3 in DNA: TGCGCCAGCAGCTTAGGAACAGGTCGACAAGAGACCCAGTACTTC. This sequence encodes CASSLGTGRQETQYF.

In this sample, this clone turned up once. J is TRBJ1-5 and V is TRBV28; D is possibly TRBD1 (6 bases). V was clipped by 3 bases and J by 6 bases, with 12 bases between them. The germline CDR1 and CDR2 sequences are MDHEN and SYDVKM. This CDR3 comprises 14 residues. The CDR3 DNA reads as TGTGCCAGCAGTTTCCGACAGGTCGGTCAGCCCCAGCATTTT. It is translated as CASSFRQVGQPQHF.